This T cell receptor (beta chain) was captured by sequencing in a study of T cell repertoires in cytomegalovirus infection. In TCRdb, the reads were re-called with MiXCR into one record per CDR3 protein. Among about 220,000 distinct CDR3 sequences, roughly two fifths were seen once, and the ten largest hold approximately 60%. CDR3 length: 19 residues. Trimming took 3 bases from V and 0 from J, leaving 20 bases between them. The V gene's germline CDR1 is SEHNR and CDR2 FQNEAQ (reference sequence). This clonotype was seen a handful of times. Its antigen is unknown. Study results and limitations: Within the response measured ex vivo, HLA-C-restricted CMV-specific TCR beta clonotypes were dominant.

The sequence derives from a human donor in good health (CMV status not recorded). Some clones in this sample may be carry-over from other donors' samples. The rearrangement links TRBV7-9 to TRBJ1-4; a possible D gene is TRBD1 (6 bases). The source material was CD8+ T cells from cultured PBMCs, sampled from culture after CMV antigen stimulation. DNA of the CDR3: TGTGCCAGCAGCTTTCTTTCCGGTGCAGGGGATGCAACTAATGAAAAACTGTTTTTT. Its translation is CASSFLSGAGDATNEKLFF. Full variable domain (remainder filled in from reference TRBV7-9 and TRBJ1-4): DTGVSQNPRHKITKRGQNVTFRCDPISEHNRLYWYRQTLGQGPEFLTYFQNEAQLEKSRLLSDRFSAERPKGSFSTLEIQRTEQGDSAMYLCASSFLSGAGDATNEKLFFGSGTQLSVL.